The 27 T cell receptor beta chains below all came from one sample that was sequenced in a study of graft-versus-host responses after intestinal transplantation. Data came from immunoSEQ multiplex PCR; TCRdb stores just in-frame clones and leaves some out. The data show roughly 90,000 clones, with under 95% seen just once and approximately 0.32% held by the top ten. These receptors have no identified antigens. The material was unstimulated CD4+ T cells sorted from spleen or lymph node cells, obtained before transplant. The receptors shown here come from a human donor who was the organ donor for an intestinal transplant.

The chain carries TRBV9 and TRBJ1-5, with D unresolved. This CDR3 is built from 14 residues. Germline CDR1 SGDLS, CDR2 YYNGEE. The V end lost 0 bases, the J end lost 2 bases, and 6 bases lay between the germline ends. The CDR3 loop reads CASSVGAGNQPQHF. DNA for the CDR3: TGTGCCAGCAGCGTAGGAGCTGGCAATCAGCCCCAGCATTTT.

The chain links TRBV11-3 to TRBJ2-7; the match to TRBD1 covers 10 bases. The CDR3 runs 14 residues. The J segment lost 7 bases and the V segment lost 7 bases, leaving 10 bases of the junction unmatched. Germline CDR1 is SGHNT and CDR2 is YENEEA. The CDR3 DNA sequence: TGTGCCAGCACCACCAGGACAGGGGGAGAAGAGCAGTACTTC. Residues: CASTTRTGGEEQYF.

The chain joins TRBV11-3 to TRBJ2-7; 9 bases are shared with TRBD2. Trimming cost V 6 bases and J 3 bases; bases outside gene matches: 15. CDR3 length: 17 residues. Germline V lookup: CDR1 SGHNT, CDR2 YENEEA. CDR3 coding DNA: TGTGCCAGCAGTCTTACAGCGGGGGGTCCTACTTTCTACGAGCAGTACTTC. Its protein is CASSLTAGGPTFYEQYF.

This rearrangement joins TRBV6-1 to TRBJ1-1; no clear D. This CDR3 comprises 12 residues. Germline-derived CDR1 and CDR2 are MNHNS and SASEGT. V lost 5 bases and J 5 bases, leaving 9 bases between the germline ends. CDR3 nucleotide sequence: TGTGCCAGCAGTTTAATCGGGACTGAAGCTTTCTTT. Protein: CASSLIGTEAFF.

This chain joins TRBV6-1 and TRBJ2-2; maybe TRBD1 (6 bases). The CDR3 totals 15 residues. Germline CDR1 reads MNHNS; CDR2 reads SASEGT. V was trimmed by 4 bases and J by 4 bases, leaving 13 bases between them. CDR3: CASSATGKGTGELFF. The CDR3 DNA reads TGTGCCAGCAGTGCTACAGGGAAGGGCACCGGGGAGCTGTTTTTT.

This chain connects TRBV29-1 to TRBJ2-2; TRBD1 aligns across 10 bases. The CDR3 has 14 amino acids. With V trimmed by 5 bases and J by 3 bases, 3 bases remained unmatched. Per the germline V gene, CDR1 is SQVTM and CDR2 is ANQGSEA. The CDR3 reads CSVRGQGYTGELFF. The CDR3 bases are TGCAGCGTTCGGGGACAGGGGTACACCGGGGAGCTGTTTTTT.

The chain is built from TRBV11-3 and TRBJ2-1; the match to TRBD2 covers 11 bases. The V gene's germline CDR1 is SGHNT and CDR2 YENEEA. V gave up 5 bases and J gave up 5 bases; unmatched junction bases: 5. The CDR3 covers 15 residues. Here the CDR3 DNA reads TGTGCCAGCAGCCCCACTAGCGGGGGTCACAATGAGCAGTTCTTC. Translated, it gives CASSPTSGGHNEQFF.

The chain employs TRBV30 and TRBJ2-7; D perhaps matches TRBD1 (6 bases). V lost 2 bases to trimming and J lost 7 bases, with 6 bases between them. The V gene's germline CDR1 is GTSNPN and CDR2 SVGIG (reference sequence). The CDR3 covers 10 residues. CDR3 in DNA: TGTGCCTGGAGTAGGGGGGAGCAGTACTTC. It yields the protein CAWSRGEQYF.

The chain links TRBV11-3 to TRBJ2-5, with D tentatively TRBD2 (6 bases). In germline, CDR1 is SGHNT, CDR2 YENEEA. This CDR3 is 14 amino acids long. Trimming took off 1 base at V and 5 bases at J, with 11 bases between the two ends. The CDR3 nucleotides read TGTGCCAGCAGCTTAGCGGGAGAGGGCGAGACCCAGTACTTC. It specifies CASSLAGEGETQYF.

The chain joins TRBV9 to TRBJ2-3; 12 bases map to TRBD2. V shed 3 bases and J 5 bases; nucleotides not matched to a gene: 4. This CDR3 is 15 amino acids long. Germline CDR1 SGDLS, CDR2 YYNGEE. The CDR3 is CASSATSGSIDTQYF. Here the CDR3 DNA reads TGTGCCAGCAGCGCGACTAGCGGGAGTATAGATACGCAGTATTTT.

The J gene is TRBJ2-1, the V gene TRBV28; 9 nucleotides line up with TRBD2. Germline values: CDR1 MDHEN, CDR2 SYDVKM. This CDR3 has 19 residues. V was pared by 1 base and J by 0 bases, with 10 bases of the junction left unmatched. The CDR3 sequence is CASSLLGTSGPSSYNEQFF. As DNA, the CDR3 is TGTGCCAGCAGTTTATTAGGAACTAGCGGGCCGAGCTCCTACAATGAGCAGTTCTTC.

This clone was counted once. The chain has TRBV5-1 and TRBJ2-5; 11 bases align to TRBD1. V shed 4 bases, J shed 4 bases, and the junction held 3 bases outside the gene matches. Germline V CDR1 and CDR2: SGHRS, YFSETQ. The CDR3 length is 14 residues. This CDR3 is CASSGGTGGETQYF. CDR3 bases: TGCGCCAGCAGCGGCGGGACAGGGGGAGAGACCCAGTACTTC.

V is TRBV7-7 and J is TRBJ2-5; tentatively, D is TRBD2 (7 bases). The CDR3 spans 13 residues. Germline values: CDR1 SSHAT, CDR2 FNYEAQ (reference sequence). The CDR3 protein is CATTGRGGETQYF. CDR3 DNA sequence: TGTGCTACAACAGGGCGCGGGGGAGAGACCCAGTACTTC. Complete variable domain (other parts from reference TRBV7-7 and TRBJ2-5): GAGVSQSPRYKVTKRGQDVTLRCDPISSHATLYWYQQALGQGPEFLTYFNYEAQPDKSGLPSDRFSAERPEGSISTLTIQRTEQRDSAMYRCATTGRGGETQYFGPGTRLLVL.

The count of this clone is one. The CDR3 DNA sequence: TGTGCCAGCAGCTTAGAGACTAGCGGAAACTACGAGCAGTACTTC. Amino acid sequence: CASSLETSGNYEQYF. The chain combines TRBV11-2 with TRBJ2-7; 9 bases agree with TRBD2. The CDR3 runs to 15 residues. The V gene's germline CDR1 is SGHAT and CDR2 FQNNGV. J lost 3 bases, V lost 0 bases, and 3 bases had no gene match.

The chain has TRBV5-1 and TRBJ2-7; 7 bases are a match to TRBD1. The CDR3 consists of 14 residues. Germline CDR1 SGHRS, CDR2 YFSETQ. V was clipped by 4 bases and J by 6 bases; unmatched bases: 10. The CDR3 is CASSGKTGLVEQYF. The CDR3 nucleotides read TGCGCCAGCAGCGGGAAGACAGGGTTGGTCGAGCAGTACTTC.

The J gene is TRBJ2-1, the V gene TRBV11-3; 13 bases map to TRBD2. V shed 5 bases, J shed 4 bases, and the junction held 8 bases outside the gene matches. Germline loops: CDR1 SGHNT, CDR2 YENEEA. CDR3 length equals 17 residues. The DNA of the CDR3 is TGTGCCAGCAGCCCACCGACTAGCGGGGGGACTTACAATGAGCAGTTCTTC. Protein sequence: CASSPPTSGGTYNEQFF.

The chain joins TRBV18 to TRBJ2-3; 7 bases fit TRBD1. V was clipped by 3 bases and J by 5 bases; unmatched bases: 8. CDR3 size: 15 residues. Germline values: CDR1 KGHSH, CDR2 LQKENI. CDR3 in DNA: TGTGCCAGCTCACCGGCTGGGACAGCAGGAGATACGCAGTATTTT. Encoded protein: CASSPAGTAGDTQYF.

This sequence joins TRBV9 and TRBJ2-5; D is possibly TRBD2 (5 bases). V was cut by 3 bases and J by 5 bases, with 14 bases left in between. The CDR3 runs to 14 residues. Germline-derived CDR1 and CDR2 are SGDLS and YYNGEE. The chain's CDR3 is CASSAPPLDETQYF. The CDR3 DNA reads TGTGCCAGCAGCGCCCCTCCACTAGACGAGACCCAGTACTTC. Full variable domain (remainder filled in from reference TRBV9 and TRBJ2-5): DSGVTQTPKHLITATGQRVTLRCSPRSGDLSVYWYQQSLDQGLQFLIQYYNGEERAKGNILERFSAQQFPDLHSELNLSSLELGDSALYFCASSAPPLDETQYFGPGTRLLVL.

This sequence joins TRBV18 and TRBJ1-4; D unclear. The germline V gene has CDR1 KGHSH and CDR2 LQKENI. CDR3 length equals 16 residues. V shed 2 bases and J shed 0 bases, with 10 bases lying between them. The CDR3 protein is CASSPLAVATNEKLFF. Written as DNA, the CDR3 is TGTGCCAGCTCACCATTAGCAGTTGCAACTAATGAAAAACTGTTTTTT. The full variable domain, rest sourced from reference TRBV18 and TRBJ1-4, is NAGVMQNPRHLVRRRGQEARLRCSPMKGHSHVYWYRQLPEEGLKFMVYLQKENIIDESGMPKERFSAEFPKEGPSILRIQQVVRGDSAAYFCASSPLAVATNEKLFFGSGTQLSVL.

The chain employs TRBV18 and TRBJ1-1, with D maybe TRBD1 (5 bases). The V and J ends lost 5 bases and 1 base respectively, with 8 bases between them. This CDR3 has 13 residues. CDR1 and CDR2 from the germline V gene are KGHSH and LQKENI. CDR3 sequence reads: CASSVDRNTEAFF. The CDR3 DNA is TGTGCCAGCTCAGTTGACAGGAACACTGAAGCTTTCTTT.

V and J are TRBV6-5 and TRBJ1-2; D uncertain. The V gene's germline CDR1 is MNHEY and CDR2 SVGAGI. The V end lost 0 bases, the J end lost 1 base, and 6 bases lay between the germline ends. The CDR3 spans 14 residues. The CDR3 sequence is CASSYSGSNYGYTF. In nucleotides, the CDR3 is TGTGCCAGCAGTTACTCCGGGAGTAACTATGGCTACACCTTC.

The chain links TRBV21-1 to TRBJ2-1; the listed D gene, TRBD1, was not tested against the DNA. TRBV21-1 is assigned pseudogene status. The CDR3 contains 16 residues. Here the CDR3 DNA reads TGTGCCAGCAGCAAAGGCGCCCAGGGGCCCACGAATGAGCAGTTCTTC. Encoded protein: CASSKGAQGPTNEQFF.

The V gene is TRBV7-9, the J gene TRBJ2-7; D is perhaps TRBD2 (5 bases). The V gene's germline CDR1 is SEHNR and CDR2 FQNEAQ (reference sequence). The ends were cut back, 5 bases at V and 11 bases at J, with 16 bases in the middle. This CDR3 contains 12 residues. The CDR3 sequence: CASSRHREGEYF. DNA for the CDR3: TGTGCCAGCAGCCGTCACCGCGAGGGCGAGTACTTC. Filled out from reference TRBV7-9 and TRBJ2-7, the complete variable domain reads DTGVSQNPRHKITKRGQNVTFRCDPISEHNRLYWYRQTLGQGPEFLTYFQNEAQLEKSRLLSDRFSAERPKGSFSTLEIQRTEQGDSAMYLCASSRHREGEYFGPGTRLTVT.

This clone was seen a few times. The CDR3 region has the DNA TGTGCCAGCAGCCCTAAAAGACAGGGGGTTATGAACACTGAAGCTTTCTTT. Amino acid sequence: CASSPKRQGVMNTEAFF. The chain joins TRBV5-6 to TRBJ1-1; 9 nucleotides line up with TRBD1. Per the germline V gene, CDR1 is SGHDT and CDR2 is YYEEEE. The CDR3 loop spans 17 amino acids. With 4 bases clipped from V and 0 bases from J, the junction kept 10 bases outside the gene matches.

This chain connects TRBV28 to TRBJ1-1; unclear D gene. V shed 9 bases and J shed 0 bases, with 14 bases lying between them. The CDR3 spans 14 residues. Germline lookup yields CDR1 MDHEN and CDR2 SYDVKM. DNA of the CDR3: TGTGCCAGTACCATGGACGGGGTGAACACTGAAGCTTTCTTT. Its translation: CASTMDGVNTEAFF. The full variable domain, rest sourced from reference TRBV28 and TRBJ1-1, is DVKVTQSSRYLVKRTGEKVFLECVQDMDHENMFWYRQDPGLGLRLIYFSYDVKMKEKGDIPEGYSVSREKKERFSLILESASTNQTSMYLCASTMDGVNTEAFFGQGTRLTVV.

The rearrangement uses TRBV12-1 and TRBJ2-3; TRBD2, the table's D call, lacks a check against the DNA. TRBV12-1 is labeled a pseudogene. This CDR3 contains 20 residues. The CDR3 DNA sequence: TGTGCCAGCAGCTTTGTGGGTAAGGCTAGCGGGGGGATTGTCACAGATACGCAGTATTTT. It translates to CASSFVGKASGGIVTDTQYF.

V is TRBV10-3 and J is TRBJ2-2; D gene unclear. V was shortened by 6 bases and J by 6 bases, with 8 bases between the two germline ends. The germline gives CDR1 ENHRY, CDR2 SYGVKD. This CDR3 is built from 12 residues. This chain's CDR3 is CAIRPSAGELFF. CDR3 in DNA: TGTGCCATCAGACCTTCGGCCGGGGAGCTGTTTTTT.